This T cell receptor beta chain was sequenced for a study of cytomegalovirus exposure and HLA in healthy donors (TCRdb year 2017). Concerning the study at large: According to an earlier analysis of several hundred of the donors, about 179 million T cells yielded 117 million unique TCR beta sequences and approximately 300 Gb of sequence data. Among the roughly 390 genotyped donors, roughly 80% belonged to the genetic ancestry cluster associated with self-reported Caucasian donors. About 300 gigabases of sequencing data and some 85 million unique TCR sequences were included in an early release covering 550 to 650 HLA-typed donors. The number of donors typed differed by locus, with 629-630 for A, B, C, DRB1 and DQB1, 522 for DQA1, 600 to 610 for DPA1, and some 470 for DPB1. The aim of the study was to test whether cataloging public T cell receptors could identify signatures of past pathogen exposure. Genome-wide SNP genotypes for about three fifths of the roughly 700 donors were used in a later genetic analysis, which treated that subset as a discovery cohort. On average, 235,054 unique TCR beta nucleotide sequences were sequenced per donor among 300 to 500 genotyped donors of the cohort, with roughly 18% of those sequences being non-productive. The study used immunosequencing to profile the T cell repertoires of 670 or so subjects and linked those repertoires to cytomegalovirus serostatus. All discovery cohort repertoires had been generated on a single sequencing platform. HLA typing included class I and class II loci at four-digit resolution. To decide whether each TCR beta V gene segment behaved as functional or pseudogenic, an earlier analysis of approximately 620 of the donors relied on high-throughput TCR beta sequencing. In the later analysis, no new phenotypic data were used to find candidate immune exposures; instead, reliance was placed on TCR beta sequences and their occurrence across donors. A later analysis re-analyzed previously published TCR beta repertoires from 600 to 850 donors and added high-resolution HLA genotyping to study TCR occurrence patterns. Donor age, sex, ethnicity and CMV serostatus were compiled alongside the repertoire data. About five DR-DQ haplotypes were treated as single units for association and clustering because of strong linkage in the cohort. Besides the first cohort of 666 subjects, a separate validation cohort made up of 120 different subjects was used. To predict cytomegalovirus infection status, the study combined high-throughput TCR immunosequencing, statistical association of individual TCRs with disease status, and machine learning. Beyond this particular receptor, the publication reports: Most CMV-associated TCR beta chains appeared to be HLA-restricted in a later analysis, and the HLA associations seemed to be driven largely by CMV exposure. Most TCR sequences were observed very rarely across donors, whereas some public TCRs were present in many individuals. Assigning TCR associations to individual alleles was difficult when HLA alleles, especially DR and DQ, strongly co-occurred. Because the 87-base-pair reads could not distinguish some IMGT-functional V segments, including TRBV6-2 and TRBV6-3, those segments were excluded. According to a later analysis, parvovirus B19, influenza, CMV and Epstein-Barr virus appeared linked to several top co-occurrence clusters. A further reported finding was that TCR beta sequences accurately predicted the HLA-A and HLA-B alleles for most subjects in the first cohort. Three of the identified cytomegalovirus-associated TCR beta chains were confirmed in vitro to be specific for cytomegalovirus antigens. In an earlier analysis of approximately 590 of the donors, most TCR beta V segments appeared in productive rearrangements about 87% or about 30% of the time, broadly matching IMGT annotations. According to a later analysis, TCR association rates differed among HLA loci, with DRB1 alleles showing the most associated TCRs and HLA-C alleles showing the fewest. Correlated functional status among segregating V segments might reflect linkage disequilibrium, but an unknown experimental factor could not be ruled out. According to the authors, the approach could potentially be generalized to other disease states and immunological phenotypes. In a later analysis, some 17,000 TCR beta sequences were associated with specific HLA alleles at a false discovery rate of 0.05. Immune exposure information for the cohort was limited to CMV serostatus. The earlier analysis of 450 to 700 of the donors excluded over 15 rarely observed V segments, including chromosome 9 orphons, because counts were too low. Because HLA typing was unavailable for some donors at each locus, only the typed subset was used in association tests. Cytomegalovirus status was reported to be diagnosed by the classifier with high specificity and sensitivity in both the original and validation cohorts. A total of about 180 TCR beta chains were listed by the study as associated with cytomegalovirus. Roughly uniform sequencing depth across donors was assumed in presence/absence analyses, although this assumption may not hold. V-gene and J-gene trimming of TCR beta chains was associated with a missense DCLRE1C variant in a later genetic analysis, and the association was replicated in an independent cohort. A group of highly shared sequence variants was considered likely to be a technical artifact of the sequencing pipeline. In this cohort, only TCR beta chains were sequenced, and detectable features were limited by the absence of alpha or paired-chain data. In a later analysis, HLA-associated TCR beta chains showed more clonal expansion and lower generation probabilities than non-associated chains that were equally common. In a later genetic analysis, fewer N-insertions in productive TCRs were reported among donors in an Asian-associated ancestry cluster than the approximately 670-donor mean.

With regard to this clone: The clone's antigen remains unknown. Per-base qualities were not stored, and no clone one base away is much larger.

In total, roughly 670 healthy bone marrow donors made up the cohort. All cohort members were sampled while nominally healthy, although unrecorded immune exposures were likely present. The donor tested CMV seronegative and was one of the 352 seronegative cohort members. Every donor gave a peripheral blood sample, and the peripheral blood mononuclear cells from that sample were used for TCR beta sequencing. The Qiagen DNeasy Blood Extraction Kit was used to extract genomic DNA from the blood cell samples. The library was generated by the immunoSEQ multiplex PCR assay. For the multiplex PCR, a mixture combining 60 forward primers for TCR Vbeta segments and 13 reverse primers for TCR Jbeta segments was used. A multiplex PCR assay on genomic DNA amplified the CDR3 region of rearranged TCR beta genes. The Illumina HiSeq System was used to sequence the amplified TCR beta libraries as 87-base-pair reads. As for the original processing: A later analysis tallied around 87 million unique TCR beta chains across the 666 repertoires, and some 10 million of those chains were shared by two or more donors. A nearest-neighbor algorithm error-corrected the raw reads and collapsed the reads into unique sequences, merging closely related sequences to remove PCR and sequencing errors. V, D and J gene segments were assigned by aligning CDR3 sequences to IMGT reference sequences. For a sequence to be retained, at least a six-nucleotide match to both a V gene segment and a J gene segment was required. A rearrangement counted as productive if the CDR3 had no stop codons and remained in frame with V and J, and every other rearrangement counted as non-productive. Following IMGT convention, CDR3 was defined as the stretch from the second conserved V-encoded cysteine to the conserved J-encoded phenylalanine. The earlier analysis of 450 to 750 of the donors excluded any sequence lacking an unambiguous match to a single V gene segment. In an earlier analysis of some 590 of the donors, a V segment was called functional when productive rearrangements were above 56.7%, and segregating when the standard deviation between donors exceeded 5%. A statistical classification framework was developed to diagnose cytomegalovirus status using the catalog of TCR beta chain sequences. In a later analysis, V and J genes were assigned by comparing TCR nucleotide sequences against IMGT/GENE-DB human TR gene sequences. The TCRdist pipeline was used in a later analysis to assign CDR3 sequences and most-parsimonious VDJ recombination scenarios. In a later analysis, each TCR beta chain was defined by its CDR3 amino acid sequence together with its V-gene family, and reads lacking a unique V-gene family were excluded. In a later analysis, 450 to 600 highly shared, low-generation-probability nucleotide sequences were removed to address suspected cross-contamination and a sequencing artifact. In a later analysis, a clonal expansion index was calculated for each public chain from normalized within-repertoire ranks of inferred template counts. In a later analysis, generation probabilities were computed with a VDJ recombination model fitted to out-of-frame rearrangements, and the resulting probabilities were checked against IGoR. Hypergeometric tests were used in a later analysis to score TCR-TCR, TCR-HLA and TCR-CMV co-occurrence, with a repertoire-size bias correction applied to the TCR pairs. To estimate false discovery rates, a later analysis permuted the HLA or CMV assignments 20 times. In a later analysis, co-occurring TCRs were grouped using DBSCAN, with TCRdist sequence similarity added in when clustering inside HLA-allele-positive subsets. For co-occurrence clustering, repertoires with fewer than 30,000 or more than 120,000 public chains were excluded, along with a handful of repertoires with anomalous nucleotide sharing. Here the immuneACCESS table is served through TCRdb, limited to in-frame sequences with V and J called. Missing clones are a known gap in these copies; in checked studies unresolved V genes cover under half, and the rest lacks a known reason. The DNA was the basis for D and trimming; V, J and clone size are from that table. Within this sample are about 130,000 clones, with about four fifths of them counted one time only. About 5.3% of the sample lies in the top ten.

At the junction V is shortened by 3 bases and J by 3 bases; bases outside the gene matches: 5. The CDR3, from cysteine to phenylalanine, totals 17 residues. The kept DNA is CDR3 alone, 51 bases in frame from the first base. The germline V gene gives CDR1 as SGHDT and CDR2 as YYEEEE. Sequenced material: PBMCs. This chain is built from TRBV5-6 and TRBJ2-6, with 11 bases matching TRBD1. This sequence originates from a man aged 30-40 years in good health and CMV-seronegative. The CDR3 amino acid sequence is: CASSSGTGGFGANVLTF. The nucleotide sequence reads TGTGCCAGCAGCTCCGGGACAGGGGGTTTTGGGGCCAACGTCCTGACTTTC.